This T cell receptor (beta chain) was obtained from a study of neurological immune-mediated disorders (dated by TCRdb to the late 2010s). Some background on the complete study: Peripheral blood TCR-beta repertoires from patients with HTLV-I-associated myelopathy (HAM/TSP), patients with multiple sclerosis, and healthy controls were compared in the study using UMI-based sequencing. Longitudinal samples, technical triplicates and paired sorted CD4+ and CD8+ T-cell subsets, alongside PBMC samples, were included among the roughly 97 TCR-beta libraries. The cohort was made up of some 70 subjects, consisting of some 15 HAM/TSP patients, approximately 35 multiple sclerosis patients and about 20 healthy controls.

Trimming at the junction amounts to 0 bases on V and 5 bases on J, and the germline ends lie 16 bases apart. The germline V gene (reference sequence) yields DFQATT for CDR1 and SNEGSKA for CDR2. From cysteine to phenylalanine, the CDR3 is 15 amino acids long. The CDR3 DNA has 45 bases and is translated from base 1. Ten or more counts support this clonotype. The target of this receptor is not known. Per-base quality was not reported, and no clone a single base away is much larger than it. For the unsorted PBMC libraries, 2 million PBMCs were stored in RNAlater at -80 degrees C until RNA extraction and were used to generate the libraries. Peripheral blood was subjected to Ficoll-Hypaque density gradient centrifugation to isolate PBMCs, which were then cryopreserved in liquid nitrogen. Study-wide findings and limitations: TCR clonal expansion was highest in HAM/TSP patients and lowest in MS patients, with MS patients falling below even healthy controls. Expanded clones from different subjects shared no identical CDR3 amino acid sequences, which suggests that TCR-beta repertoires were private in all groups.

To synthesize cDNA, template-switch 5'RACE was performed with a primer carrying a 10-nucleotide random unique molecular identifier so that each TCR transcript was tagged. Every sequencing run yielded over 200 million TCR-beta sequences covering 15-18 subjects. Total RNA was extracted with the RNeasy kit. The KAPA Real-time Library Amplification kit was used to amplify TCR-beta VDJ regions with primers for the TCR constant region and the 5'RACE anchor. Sample indexes and Illumina adaptors were added in a first PCR, and a second PCR then increased library yield. After Ampure bead purification, the roughly 650 bp TCR product was size-selected on a 2% E-gel SizeSelection system. Library quality was checked on a Bioanalyzer, concentration was measured with Qubit, and libraries were quantified with the Kapa Library Quantification kit before pooling. Paired-end 2 x 150 bp sequencing of the libraries was performed on an Illumina HiSeq 2500. To increase sequence diversity, about 25-31% phiX was spiked into each library pool. In the paper's pipeline: Quality-filtered reads were processed with the UMI-based MiGEC pipeline, and over 75% of raw TCR sequences were removed by the MiGEC pipeline during error correction. VDJ genes were aligned to IMGT germline references, and clonotypes were defined by unique CDR3 amino acid sequence plus V-J genes. Clonal expansion, Shannon diversity and CDR3 relatedness (CalcPairwiseDistances, ClusterSamples) were evaluated with VDJtools, and phylogenetic trees were built with CLCbio workbench. Using coefficient-of-variation modelling across technical triplicates, the study counted a clone as expanded if it had at least 8 unique UMIs. TCRdb took the public reads, trimmed them with fastp at Q25, ran MiXCR for clone calling and kept in-frame beta chains. Identical CDR3 protein sequences are pooled into one entry, listed with their most common genes and DNA. The V and J calls here are based on TCRdb, not the publication. In all, the sample holds 23,000 or so distinct CDR3 sequences, and around 13% of those were seen once. The ten top clones hold around 14% of the sample.

This receptor chain uses TRBV20-1 and TRBJ2-5; the D gene is unclear. The TCR originated in a woman aged 60-75 years with HTLV-1-associated myelopathy (HAM/TSP). The sequenced sample consisted of PBMCs. The DNA reads as follows: TGCAGTGCTAGAGATTATACGTTTCAGTCGGAGACCCAGTACTTC. Its coded protein is CSARDYTFQSETQYF.